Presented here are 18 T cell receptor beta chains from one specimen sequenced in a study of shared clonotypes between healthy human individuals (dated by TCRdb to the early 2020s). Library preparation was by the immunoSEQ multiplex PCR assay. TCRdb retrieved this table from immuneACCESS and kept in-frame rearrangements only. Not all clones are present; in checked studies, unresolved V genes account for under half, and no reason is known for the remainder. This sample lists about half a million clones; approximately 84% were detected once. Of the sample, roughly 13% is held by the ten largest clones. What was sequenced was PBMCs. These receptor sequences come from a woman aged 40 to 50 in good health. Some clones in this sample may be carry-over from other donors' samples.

The chain's CDR3 is CASSFGLEAFF. The CDR3 DNA reads TGCGCCAGCAGCTTTGGCCTTGAAGCTTTCTTT. The V call is TRBV5-1, the J call TRBJ1-1; D call uncertain. CDR1 is SGHRS and CDR2 is YFSETQ in the germline V gene. Trimming shortened V by 2 bases and J by 7 bases, and 6 bases separated the two germline ends. The CDR3 covers 11 residues.

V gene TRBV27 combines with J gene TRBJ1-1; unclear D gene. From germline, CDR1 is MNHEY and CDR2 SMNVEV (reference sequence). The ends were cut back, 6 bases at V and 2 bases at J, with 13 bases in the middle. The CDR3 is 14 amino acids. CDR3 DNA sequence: TGTGCCAGCAGATACAGAAACTTAAACACTGAAGCTTTCTTT. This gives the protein CASRYRNLNTEAFF.

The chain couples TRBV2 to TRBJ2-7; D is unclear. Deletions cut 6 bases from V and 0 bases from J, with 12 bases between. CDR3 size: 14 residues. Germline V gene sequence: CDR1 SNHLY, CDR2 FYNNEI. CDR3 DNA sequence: TGTGCCAGCAGGGGTGCGGAGAGCTCCTACGAGCAGTACTTC. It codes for CASRGAESSYEQYF.

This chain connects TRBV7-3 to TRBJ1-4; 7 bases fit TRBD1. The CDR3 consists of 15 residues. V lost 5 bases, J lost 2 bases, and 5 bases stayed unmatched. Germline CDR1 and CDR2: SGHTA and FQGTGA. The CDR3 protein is CASSLTGVTNEKLFF. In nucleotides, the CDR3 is TGTGCCAGCAGCCTTACAGGGGTGACTAATGAAAAACTGTTTTTT.

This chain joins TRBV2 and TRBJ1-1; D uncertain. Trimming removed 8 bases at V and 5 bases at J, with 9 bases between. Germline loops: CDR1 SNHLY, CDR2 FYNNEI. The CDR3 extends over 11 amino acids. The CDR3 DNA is TGTGCCAGCCGTGGGGAGACTGAAGCTTTCTTT. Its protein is CASRGETEAFF. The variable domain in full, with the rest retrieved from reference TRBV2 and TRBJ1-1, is EPEVTQTPSHQVTQMGQEVILRCVPISNHLYFYWYRQILGQKVEFLVSFYNNEISEKSEIFDDQFSVERPDGSNFTLKIRSTKLEDSAMYFCASRGETEAFFGQGTRLTVV.

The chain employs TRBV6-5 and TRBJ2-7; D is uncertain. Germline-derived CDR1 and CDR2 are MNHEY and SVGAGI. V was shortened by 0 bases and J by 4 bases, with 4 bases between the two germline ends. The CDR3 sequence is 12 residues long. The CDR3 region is CASSYSLYEQYF. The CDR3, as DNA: TGTGCCAGCAGTTACTCCTTGTACGAGCAGTACTTC.

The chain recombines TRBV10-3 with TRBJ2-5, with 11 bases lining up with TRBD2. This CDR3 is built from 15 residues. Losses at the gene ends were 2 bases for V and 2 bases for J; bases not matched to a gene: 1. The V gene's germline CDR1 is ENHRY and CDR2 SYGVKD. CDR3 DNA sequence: TGTGCCATCAGTGAGCGACTAGCGGGACAAGAGACCCAGTACTTC. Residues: CAISERLAGQETQYF.

CDR3 DNA: TGTGCCAGCTCACCAATCCTAGGCGGGTCCAATGAGCAGTTCTTC. Its translation: CASSPILGGSNEQFF. The chain couples TRBV18 to TRBJ2-1, with D tentatively TRBD2 (5 bases). The CDR3 length is 15 residues. CDR1 is KGHSH, CDR2 LQKENI, per germline. Trimming shortened V by 2 bases and J by 6 bases, and 14 bases separated the two germline ends.

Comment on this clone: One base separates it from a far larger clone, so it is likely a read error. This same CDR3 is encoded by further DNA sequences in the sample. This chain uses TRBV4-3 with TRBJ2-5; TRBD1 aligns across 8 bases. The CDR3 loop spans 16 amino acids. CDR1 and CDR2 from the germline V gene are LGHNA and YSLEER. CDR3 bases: TGCGCCAGCAGCCAAGAAGCCGGGACAGGCGGTGAGACACAGTACTTC. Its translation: CASSQEAGTGGETQYF.

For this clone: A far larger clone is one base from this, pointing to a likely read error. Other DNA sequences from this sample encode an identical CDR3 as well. For the CDR3, the DNA is TGTGCCAGCAGTTACCGGACTAGTGGGAGCCGGGATACGCAGTATTTT. Amino acid sequence: CASSYRTSGSRDTQYF. The chain has TRBV6-5 and TRBJ2-3; 7 bases are shared with TRBD2. The CDR3 has 16 amino acids. V dropped 2 bases and J dropped 6; count of bases not matched to a gene: 11. Germline V gives CDR1 MNHEY, CDR2 SVGAGI.

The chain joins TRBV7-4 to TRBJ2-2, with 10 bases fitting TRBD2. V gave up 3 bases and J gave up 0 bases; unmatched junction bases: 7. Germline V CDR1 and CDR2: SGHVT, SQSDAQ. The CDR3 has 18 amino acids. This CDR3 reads CASSLRTSGRANTGELFF. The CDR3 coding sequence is TGTGCCAGCAGCTTGAGGACTAGCGGCCGCGCGAACACCGGGGAGCTGTTTTTT.

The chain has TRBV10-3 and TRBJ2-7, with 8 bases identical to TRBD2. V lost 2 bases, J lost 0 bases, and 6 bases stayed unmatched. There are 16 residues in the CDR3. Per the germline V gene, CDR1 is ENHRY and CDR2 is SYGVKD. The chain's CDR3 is CAISEASGLVSYEQYF. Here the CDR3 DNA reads TGTGCCATCAGTGAGGCTAGCGGGCTCGTCTCCTACGAGCAGTACTTC.

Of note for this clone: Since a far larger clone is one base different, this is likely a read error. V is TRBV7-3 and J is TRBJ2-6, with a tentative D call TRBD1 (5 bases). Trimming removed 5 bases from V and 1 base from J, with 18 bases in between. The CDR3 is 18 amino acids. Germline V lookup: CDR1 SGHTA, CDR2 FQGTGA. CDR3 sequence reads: CASSPLGAANSGANVLTF. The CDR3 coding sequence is TGTGCCAGCAGCCCTCTTGGGGCAGCTAATTCTGGGGCCAACGTCCTGACTTTC.

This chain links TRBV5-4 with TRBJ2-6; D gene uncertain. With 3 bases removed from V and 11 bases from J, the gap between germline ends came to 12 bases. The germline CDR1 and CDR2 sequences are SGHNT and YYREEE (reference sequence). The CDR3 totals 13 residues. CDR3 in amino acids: CASSSRPLDVLTF. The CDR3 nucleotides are TGTGCCAGCAGCTCGCGTCCCTTGGACGTCCTGACTTTC.

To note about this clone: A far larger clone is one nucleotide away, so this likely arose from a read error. The CDR3 spells CAWDPGQDGEKLFF. CDR3 nucleotides: TGTGCCTGGGACCCGGGACAGGATGGTGAAAAACTGTTTTTT. The chain has TRBV30 and TRBJ1-4; 8 bases map to TRBD1. V lost 5 bases to trimming and J lost 7 bases; unmatched junction nucleotides: 9. The germline V gene has CDR1 GTSNPN and CDR2 SVGIG (reference sequence). The CDR3 is 14 amino acids.

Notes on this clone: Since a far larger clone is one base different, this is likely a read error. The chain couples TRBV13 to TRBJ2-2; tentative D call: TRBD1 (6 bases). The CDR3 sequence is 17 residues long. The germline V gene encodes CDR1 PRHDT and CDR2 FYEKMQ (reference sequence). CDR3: CASIGGKDSSNTRELFF. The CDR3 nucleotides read TGTGCCAGCATTGGGGGAAAGGACAGTTCGAACACCAGGGAGCTGTTTTTT.

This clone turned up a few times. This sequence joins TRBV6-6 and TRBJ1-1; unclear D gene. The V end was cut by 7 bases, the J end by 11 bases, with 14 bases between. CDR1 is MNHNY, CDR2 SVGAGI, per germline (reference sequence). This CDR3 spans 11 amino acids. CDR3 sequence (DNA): TGTGCCAGCACCCAGGAGGTGGTGGCTTTCTTT. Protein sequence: CASTQEVVAFF.

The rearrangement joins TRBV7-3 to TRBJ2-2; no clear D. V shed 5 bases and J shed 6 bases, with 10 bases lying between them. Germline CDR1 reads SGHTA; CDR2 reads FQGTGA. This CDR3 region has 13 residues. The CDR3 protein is CASSPQVAGELFF. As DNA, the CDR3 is TGTGCCAGCAGCCCCCAGGTCGCCGGGGAGCTGTTTTTT.